This note documents a single TCR beta chain sequence. Its matching antigen is unknown. The table came from immunoSEQ multiplex PCR; TCRdb's copy has only in-frame clones and leaves some out. The sample lists about 67,000 clones, 90% to 95% occurring once. The entry originates in a study of cytomegalovirus exposure and HLA in healthy donors. Notes on the study in general: According to the study, around 150 TCR beta chains were cytomegalovirus-associated. Despite most TCR sequences being rare, some public TCRs occurred in many donors. In vitro experiments confirmed that three CMV-associated chains were specific for CMV antigens.

V was clipped by 2 bases and J by 1 base; unmatched bases: 4. Germline V gene data show CDR1 as MDHEN and CDR2 as SYDVKM. This CDR3 is 15 amino acids long. It was the roughly 110-subject validation cohort, separate from the roughly 700-subject first cohort, to which the donors belonged. The clonotype was recovered from a woman aged 18-29 years in good health and CMV-seronegative. This chain connects TRBV28 to TRBJ2-7, with 8 bases aligning to TRBD1. The sequencing sample was made of PBMCs. CDR3 nucleotides: TGTGCCAGCAGTTTACGCGACAGGGGTTCCTACGAGCAGTACTTC. It codes for CASSLRDRGSYEQYF.